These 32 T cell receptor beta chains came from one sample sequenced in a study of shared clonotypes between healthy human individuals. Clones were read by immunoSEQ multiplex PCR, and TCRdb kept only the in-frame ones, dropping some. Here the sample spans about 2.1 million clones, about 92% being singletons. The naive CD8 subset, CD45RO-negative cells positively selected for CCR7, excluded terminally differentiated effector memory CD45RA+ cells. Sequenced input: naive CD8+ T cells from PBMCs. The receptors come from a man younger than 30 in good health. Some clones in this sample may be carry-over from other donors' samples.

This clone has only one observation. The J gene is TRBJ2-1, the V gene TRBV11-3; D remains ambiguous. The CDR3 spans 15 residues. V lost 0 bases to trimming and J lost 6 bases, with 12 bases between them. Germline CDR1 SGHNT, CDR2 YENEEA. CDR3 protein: CASSLDPAGLNEQFF. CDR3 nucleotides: TGTGCCAGCAGCTTAGATCCAGCCGGGCTCAATGAGCAGTTCTTC.

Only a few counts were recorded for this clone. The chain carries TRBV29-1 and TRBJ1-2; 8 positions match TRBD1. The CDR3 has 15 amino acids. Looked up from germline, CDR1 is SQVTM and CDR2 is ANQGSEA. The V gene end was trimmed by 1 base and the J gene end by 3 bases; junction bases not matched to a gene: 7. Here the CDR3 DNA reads TGCAGCGTTGAAGTGAGCAGGGGGCAGGACTATGGCTACACCTTC. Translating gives CSVEVSRGQDYGYTF.

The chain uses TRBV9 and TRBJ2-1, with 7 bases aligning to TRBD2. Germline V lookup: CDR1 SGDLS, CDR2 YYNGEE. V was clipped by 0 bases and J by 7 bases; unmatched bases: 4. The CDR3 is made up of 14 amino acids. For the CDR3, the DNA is TGTGCCAGCAGCGTAGTTAGCGGGTATAATGAGCAGTTCTTC. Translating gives CASSVVSGYNEQFF.

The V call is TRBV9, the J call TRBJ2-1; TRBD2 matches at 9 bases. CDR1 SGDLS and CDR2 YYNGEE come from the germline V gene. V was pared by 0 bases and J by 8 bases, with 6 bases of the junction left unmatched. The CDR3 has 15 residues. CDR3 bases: TGTGCCAGCAGCGTAGGGCGTAGCGGGAGTTATGAGCAGTTCTTC. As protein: CASSVGRSGSYEQFF.

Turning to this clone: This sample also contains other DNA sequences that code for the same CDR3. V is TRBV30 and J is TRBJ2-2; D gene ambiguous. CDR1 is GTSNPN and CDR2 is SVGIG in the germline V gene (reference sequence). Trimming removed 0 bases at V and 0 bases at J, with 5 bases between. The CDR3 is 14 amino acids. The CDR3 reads CAWSVNPNTGELFF. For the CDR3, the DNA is TGTGCCTGGAGTGTAAATCCGAACACCGGGGAGCTGTTTTTT. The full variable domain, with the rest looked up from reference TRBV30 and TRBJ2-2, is SQTIHQWPATLVQPVGSPLSLECTVEGTSNPNLYWYRQAAGRGLQLLFYSVGIGQISSEVPQNLSASRPQDRQFILSSKKLLLSDSGFYLCAWSVNPNTGELFFGEGSRLTVL.

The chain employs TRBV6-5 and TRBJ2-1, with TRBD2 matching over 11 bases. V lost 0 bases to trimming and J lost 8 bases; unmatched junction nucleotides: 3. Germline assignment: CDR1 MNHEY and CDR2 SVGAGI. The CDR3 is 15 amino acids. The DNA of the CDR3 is TGTGCCAGCAGTTACTCGGGACTAGCGGTCCATGAGCAGTTCTTC. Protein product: CASSYSGLAVHEQFF.

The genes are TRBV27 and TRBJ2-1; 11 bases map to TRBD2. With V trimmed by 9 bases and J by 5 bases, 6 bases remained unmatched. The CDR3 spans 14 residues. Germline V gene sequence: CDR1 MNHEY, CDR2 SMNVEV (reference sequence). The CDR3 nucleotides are TGTGCCAGGGAGACTAGCGGGGTACACAATGAGCAGTTCTTC. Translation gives CARETSGVHNEQFF.

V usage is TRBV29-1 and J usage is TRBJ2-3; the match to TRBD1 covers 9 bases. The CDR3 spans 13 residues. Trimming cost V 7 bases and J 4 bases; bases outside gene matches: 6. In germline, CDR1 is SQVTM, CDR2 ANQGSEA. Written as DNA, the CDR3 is TGCAGCGGCGGGACAGGGAGTTCAGATACGCAGTATTTT. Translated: CSGGTGSSDTQYF.

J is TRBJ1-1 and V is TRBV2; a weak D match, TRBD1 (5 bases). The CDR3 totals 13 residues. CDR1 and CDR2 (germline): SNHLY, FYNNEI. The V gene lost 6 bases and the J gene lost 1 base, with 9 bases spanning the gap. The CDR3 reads CASRPRGNTEAFF. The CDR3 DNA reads TGTGCCAGCAGACCTAGGGGGAACACTGAAGCTTTCTTT.

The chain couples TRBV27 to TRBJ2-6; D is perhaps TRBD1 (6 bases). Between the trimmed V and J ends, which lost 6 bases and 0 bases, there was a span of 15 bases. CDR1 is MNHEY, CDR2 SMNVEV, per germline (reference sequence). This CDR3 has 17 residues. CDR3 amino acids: CASRPTGGNSGANVLTF. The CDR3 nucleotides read TGTGCCAGCAGACCGACAGGAGGAAACTCTGGGGCCAACGTCCTGACTTTC. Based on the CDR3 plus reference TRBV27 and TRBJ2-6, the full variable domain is EAQVTQNPRYLITVTGKKLTVTCSQNMNHEYMSWYRQDPGLGLRQIYYSMNVEVTDKGDVPEGYKVSRKEKRNFPLILESPSPNQTSLYFCASRPTGGNSGANVLTFGAGSRLTVL.

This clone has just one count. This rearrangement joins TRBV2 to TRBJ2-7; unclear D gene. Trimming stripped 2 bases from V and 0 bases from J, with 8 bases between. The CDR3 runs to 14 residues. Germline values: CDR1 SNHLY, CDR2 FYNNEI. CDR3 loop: CASSERPGSYEQYF. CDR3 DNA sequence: TGTGCCAGCAGTGAACGACCCGGCTCCTACGAGCAGTACTTC.

Written as DNA, the CDR3 is TGCAGCGTTGAAGACTCGGACATCGGCGGCTACGAGCAGTACTTC. Residues: CSVEDSDIGGYEQYF. The chain carries TRBV29-1 and TRBJ2-7, with D possibly matching TRBD1 (5 bases). Germline CDR1 is SQVTM and CDR2 is ANQGSEA. V shed 0 bases and J shed 3 bases, with 15 bases lying between them. The CDR3 totals 15 residues.

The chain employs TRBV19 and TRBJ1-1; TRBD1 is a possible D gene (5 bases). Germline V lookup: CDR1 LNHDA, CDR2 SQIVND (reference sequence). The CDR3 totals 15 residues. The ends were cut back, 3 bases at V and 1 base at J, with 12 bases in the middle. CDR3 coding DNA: TGTGCCAGTAGTATGTGGCGGGGCGGGAACACTGAAGCTTTCTTT. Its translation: CASSMWRGGNTEAFF.

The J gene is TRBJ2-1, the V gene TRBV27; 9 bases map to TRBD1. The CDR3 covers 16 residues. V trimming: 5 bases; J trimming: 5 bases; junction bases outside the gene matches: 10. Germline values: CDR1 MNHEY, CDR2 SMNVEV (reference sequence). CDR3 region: CASSRGTGPFNNEQFF. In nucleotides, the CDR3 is TGTGCCAGCAGTCGGGGGACAGGGCCTTTTAACAATGAGCAGTTCTTC.

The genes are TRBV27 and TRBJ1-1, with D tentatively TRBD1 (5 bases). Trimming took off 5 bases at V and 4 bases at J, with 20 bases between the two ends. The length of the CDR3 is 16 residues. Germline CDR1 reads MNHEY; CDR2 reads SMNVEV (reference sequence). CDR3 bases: TGTGCCAGCAGTCTCCAACCGGGACCCGGCGGCACTGAAGCTTTCTTT. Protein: CASSLQPGPGGTEAFF.

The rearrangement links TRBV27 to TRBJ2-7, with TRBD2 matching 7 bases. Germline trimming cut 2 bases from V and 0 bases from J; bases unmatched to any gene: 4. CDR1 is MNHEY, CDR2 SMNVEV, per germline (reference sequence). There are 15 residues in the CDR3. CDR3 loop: CASSLSGTASYEQYF. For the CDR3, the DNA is TGTGCCAGCAGTTTAAGCGGGACTGCCTCCTACGAGCAGTACTTC.

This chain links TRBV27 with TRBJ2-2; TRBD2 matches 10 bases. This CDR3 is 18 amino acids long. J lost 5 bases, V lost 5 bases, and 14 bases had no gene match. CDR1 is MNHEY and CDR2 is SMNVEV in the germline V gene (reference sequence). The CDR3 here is CASSRIQREGRRTGELFF. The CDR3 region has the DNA TGTGCCAGCAGTCGAATTCAGCGGGAGGGAAGGAGGACCGGGGAGCTGTTTTTT.

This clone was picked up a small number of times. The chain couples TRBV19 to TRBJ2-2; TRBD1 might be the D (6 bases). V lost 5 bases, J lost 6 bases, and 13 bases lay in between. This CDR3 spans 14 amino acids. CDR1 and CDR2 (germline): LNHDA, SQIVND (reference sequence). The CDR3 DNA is TGTGCCAGTAGTCAACTACAGGGTGCCGGGGAGCTGTTTTTT. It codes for CASSQLQGAGELFF. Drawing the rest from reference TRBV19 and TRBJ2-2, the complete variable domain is DGGITQSPKYLFRKEGQNVTLSCEQNLNHDAMYWYRQDPGQGLRLIYYSQIVNDFQKGDIAEGYSVSREKKESFPLTVTSAQKNPTAFYLCASSQLQGAGELFFGEGSRLTVL.

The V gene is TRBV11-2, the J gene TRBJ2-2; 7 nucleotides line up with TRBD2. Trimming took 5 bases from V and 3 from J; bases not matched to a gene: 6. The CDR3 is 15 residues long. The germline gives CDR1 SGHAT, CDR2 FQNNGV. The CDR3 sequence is CASSAFAGDTGELFF. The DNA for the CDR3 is TGTGCCAGCAGCGCATTTGCGGGGGACACCGGGGAGCTGTTTTTT. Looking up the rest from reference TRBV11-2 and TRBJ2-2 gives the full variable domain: EAGVAQSPRYKIIEKRQSVAFWCNPISGHATLYWYQQILGQGPKLLIQFQNNGVVDDSQLPKDRFSAERLKGVDSTLKIQPAKLEDSAVYLCASSAFAGDTGELFFGEGSRLTVL.

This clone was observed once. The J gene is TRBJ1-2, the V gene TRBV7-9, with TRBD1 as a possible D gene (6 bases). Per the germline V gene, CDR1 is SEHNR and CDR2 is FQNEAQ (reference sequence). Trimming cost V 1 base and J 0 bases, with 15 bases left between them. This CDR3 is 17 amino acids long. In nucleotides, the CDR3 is TGTGCCAGCAGCTTAGGACAGGACGAGCAAACTAACTATGGCTACACCTTC. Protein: CASSLGQDEQTNYGYTF.

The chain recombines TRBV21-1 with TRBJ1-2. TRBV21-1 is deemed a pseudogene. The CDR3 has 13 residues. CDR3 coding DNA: TGTGCCAAGGGCGATTTAGCGGGCTATGGCTACACCTTC. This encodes CAKGDLAGYGYTF.

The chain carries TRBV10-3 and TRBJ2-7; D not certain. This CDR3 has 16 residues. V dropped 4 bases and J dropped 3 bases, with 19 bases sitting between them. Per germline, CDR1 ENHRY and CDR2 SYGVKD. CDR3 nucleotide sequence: TGTGCCATCAGTGCGGCATGGGTAGGCCCGCACTACGAGCAGTACTTC. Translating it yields CAISAAWVGPHYEQYF.

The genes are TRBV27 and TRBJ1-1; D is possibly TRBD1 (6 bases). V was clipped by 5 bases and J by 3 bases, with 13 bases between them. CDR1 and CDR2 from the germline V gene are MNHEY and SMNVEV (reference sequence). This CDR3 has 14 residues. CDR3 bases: TGTGCCAGCAGTCCTGCAGGGGCAGACACTGAAGCTTTCTTT. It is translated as CASSPAGADTEAFF.

CDR3 region: CASSLNVASGRDTQYF. The CDR3 DNA follows: TGTGCCAGCAGCTTAAACGTGGCTAGCGGGAGGGATACGCAGTATTTT. The rearrangement links TRBV7-3 to TRBJ2-3; 11 bases fit TRBD2. From germline, CDR1 is SGHTA and CDR2 FQGTGA. CDR3 length equals 16 residues. Unmatched junction bases numbered 6, after V lost 1 base and J lost 6 bases.

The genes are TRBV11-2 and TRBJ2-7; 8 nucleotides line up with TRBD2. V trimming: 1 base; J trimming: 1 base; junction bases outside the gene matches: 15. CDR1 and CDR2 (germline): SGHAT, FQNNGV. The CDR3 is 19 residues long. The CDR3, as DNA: TGTGCCAGCAGCTTAGCTAGTCTAGCGGGCGTGATTTATTCCTACGAGCAGTACTTC. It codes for CASSLASLAGVIYSYEQYF.

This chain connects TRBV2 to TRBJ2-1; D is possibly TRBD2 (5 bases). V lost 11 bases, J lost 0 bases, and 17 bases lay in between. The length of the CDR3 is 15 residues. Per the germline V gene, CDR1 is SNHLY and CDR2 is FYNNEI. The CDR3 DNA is TGTGCCCTAATAGATCCAGCGGCCTCCTACAATGAGCAGTTCTTC. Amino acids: CALIDPAASYNEQFF.

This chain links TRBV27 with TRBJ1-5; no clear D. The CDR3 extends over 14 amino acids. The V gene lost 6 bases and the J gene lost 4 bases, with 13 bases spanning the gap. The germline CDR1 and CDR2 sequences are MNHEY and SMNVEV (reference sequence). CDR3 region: CASSPDPSNQPQHF. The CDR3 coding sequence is TGTGCCAGCAGCCCGGACCCGTCAAATCAGCCCCAGCATTTT.

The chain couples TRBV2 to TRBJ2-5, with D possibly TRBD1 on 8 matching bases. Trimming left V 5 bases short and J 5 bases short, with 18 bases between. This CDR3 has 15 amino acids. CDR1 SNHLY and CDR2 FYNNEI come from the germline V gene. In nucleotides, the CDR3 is TGTGCCAGCAGTCCAGGACAGGGAGGGTGGGAGACCCAGTACTTC. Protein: CASSPGQGGWETQYF.

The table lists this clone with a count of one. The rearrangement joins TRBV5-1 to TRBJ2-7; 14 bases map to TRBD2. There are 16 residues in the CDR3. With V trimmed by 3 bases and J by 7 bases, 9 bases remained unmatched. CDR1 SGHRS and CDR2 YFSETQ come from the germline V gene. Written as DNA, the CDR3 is TGCGCCAGCAGCTGGACTAGCGGGGGGACTTTGGGAGAGCAGTACTTC. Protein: CASSWTSGGTLGEQYF.

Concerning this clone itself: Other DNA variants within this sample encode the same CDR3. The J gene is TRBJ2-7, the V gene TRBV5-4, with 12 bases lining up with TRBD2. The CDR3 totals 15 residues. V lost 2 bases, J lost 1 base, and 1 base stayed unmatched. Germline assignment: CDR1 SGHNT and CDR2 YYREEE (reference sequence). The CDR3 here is CASSFGLAGSYEQYF. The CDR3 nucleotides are TGTGCCAGCAGCTTCGGACTAGCGGGATCCTACGAGCAGTACTTC.

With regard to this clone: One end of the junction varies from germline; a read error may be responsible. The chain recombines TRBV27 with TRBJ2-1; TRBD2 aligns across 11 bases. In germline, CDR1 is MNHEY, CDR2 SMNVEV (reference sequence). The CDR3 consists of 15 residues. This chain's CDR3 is CASSLSFGTSGRGFF. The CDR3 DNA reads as TGTGCCAGCAGTCTATCTTTCGGAACTAGCGGGAGAGGGTTCTTC.

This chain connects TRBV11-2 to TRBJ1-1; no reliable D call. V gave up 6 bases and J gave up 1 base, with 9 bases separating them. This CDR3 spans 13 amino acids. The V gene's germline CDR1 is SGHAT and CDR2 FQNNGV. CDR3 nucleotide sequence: TGTGCCAGCAGACCTCTACAGAACACTGAAGCTTTCTTT. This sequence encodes CASRPLQNTEAFF.